One and the same sample provided the 15 T cell receptor beta chains below, sequenced in a study of OX40 agonist ivuxolimab in advanced cancers. The data were produced by immunoSEQ multiplex PCR, yet TCRdb's version contains in-frame clones alone and is incomplete. The table lists more than 100,000 clones, roughly nine tenths of them singletons. Sequenced here: CD4+ or CD8+ T cells sorted from blood, sampled in a trial of the OX40 agonist ivuxolimab. The origin of the receptors is an adult with an advanced solid tumor such as melanoma, head and neck, liver or kidney cancer.

The J gene is TRBJ2-6, the V gene TRBV11-2; D is uncertain. In germline, CDR1 is SGHAT, CDR2 FQNNGV. Trimming took off 1 base at V and 4 bases at J, with 14 bases between the two ends. The CDR3 has 17 residues. CDR3 sequence reads: CASSLGALIAGANVLTF. The CDR3 coding sequence is TGTGCCAGCAGCTTAGGGGCTCTTATCGCCGGGGCCAACGTCCTGACTTTC.

Written as DNA, the CDR3 is TGCGCCAGCAGCTTGGGGCTAGCGTTGGAGACCCAGTACTTC. Translated, it gives CASSLGLALETQYF. This chain joins TRBV5-1 and TRBJ2-5, with a tentative D call TRBD2 (6 bases). Trimming took off 0 bases at V and 5 bases at J, with 11 bases between the two ends. The CDR3 is 14 residues long. The V gene's germline CDR1 is SGHRS and CDR2 YFSETQ.

The chain joins TRBV12-2 to TRBJ2-3; the table's D call, TRBD1, was not checked against the DNA. TRBV12-2 is a pseudogene segment. The CDR3 runs to 16 residues. CDR3 region: CASRLKIWTGADTQYF. DNA for the CDR3: TGTGCAAGTCGCTTAAAAATTTGGACAGGGGCAGATACGCAGTATTTT.

The chain combines TRBV6-1 with TRBJ1-1; D is uncertain. The germline gives CDR1 MNHNS, CDR2 SASEGT. Deletions cut 0 bases from V and 5 bases from J, with 7 bases between. The CDR3 loop spans 13 amino acids. The CDR3 protein is CASSEATRTEAFF. The CDR3 coding sequence is TGTGCCAGCAGTGAAGCGACCAGGACTGAAGCTTTCTTT.

The chain carries TRBV18 and TRBJ1-6, with a tentative D call TRBD1 (5 bases). V was trimmed by 11 bases and J by 10 bases, leaving 18 bases between them. The CDR3 extends over 13 amino acids. The germline CDR1 and CDR2 sequences are KGHSH and LQKENI. The CDR3 sequence: CAGRQSISSPLHF. CDR3 DNA: TGTGCCGGCCGACAGAGTATCAGCTCACCCCTCCACTTT.

This rearrangement joins TRBV19 to TRBJ2-1, with TRBD2 identical over 7 bases. Trimming removed 11 bases from V and 9 bases from J; junction bases left unmatched: 16. This CDR3 has 14 residues. Germline V gene data show CDR1 as LNHDA and CDR2 as SQIVND (reference sequence). The CDR3 bases are TGTGCCCCCGGGGCGCTAGCGGTGGGGGGTGAGCAGTTCTTC. Protein product: CAPGALAVGGEQFF.

The chain joins TRBV10-3 to TRBJ2-7, with D hard to call. Deletions cut 4 bases from V and 2 bases from J, with 12 bases between. The CDR3 runs to 14 residues. Germline CDR1 ENHRY, CDR2 SYGVKD. The CDR3 loop reads CAISGSVSAYEQYF. CDR3 bases: TGTGCCATCAGTGGGTCAGTTTCCGCCTACGAGCAGTACTTC.

The genes are TRBV7-2 and TRBJ1-1; TRBD1 might be the D (5 bases). V lost 0 bases and J 2 bases, leaving 13 bases between the germline ends. Germline V gene lookup returns CDR1 SGHTA and CDR2 FQGNSA. This CDR3 is built from 16 residues. The CDR3 here is CASSLAQGSINTEAFF. CDR3 DNA sequence: TGTGCCAGCAGCTTAGCCCAGGGTTCGATAAACACTGAAGCTTTCTTT.

This rearrangement joins TRBV27 to TRBJ2-7; no definite D call. The ends were cut back, 5 bases at V and 3 bases at J, with 17 bases in the middle. Germline V gene data show CDR1 as MNHEY and CDR2 as SMNVEV (reference sequence). This CDR3 contains 15 residues. The CDR3, as DNA: TGTGCCAGCAGTCCTCGCCCTGTTGGGGACTACGAGCAGTACTTC. As protein: CASSPRPVGDYEQYF.

The J gene is TRBJ2-1, the V gene TRBV19, with 9 bases matching TRBD2. CDR3 length: 15 amino acids. The germline CDR1 and CDR2 sequences are LNHDA and SQIVND (reference sequence). V gave up 7 bases and J gave up 4 bases; unmatched junction bases: 8. The CDR3 reads CASTYLAGRYNEQFF. DNA for the CDR3: TGTGCCAGTACTTATCTAGCGGGGAGGTACAATGAGCAGTTCTTC.

This clone was seen once. The CDR3: CAWIPPGQGGYGYTF. The CDR3, as DNA: TGTGCCTGGATTCCACCGGGACAGGGGGGCTATGGCTACACCTTC. The chain carries TRBV30 and TRBJ1-2; TRBD1 matches at 11 bases. The CDR3 is 15 residues long. In germline, CDR1 is GTSNPN, CDR2 SVGIG (reference sequence). With V trimmed by 4 bases and J by 4 bases, 8 bases remained unmatched. Variable domain in full (rest from reference TRBV30 and TRBJ1-2): SQTIHQWPATLVQPVGSPLSLECTVEGTSNPNLYWYRQAAGRGLQLLFYSVGIGQISSEVPQNLSASRPQDRQFILSSKKLLLSDSGFYLCAWIPPGQGGYGYTFGSGTRLTVV.

A remark on this clone: Different DNA sequences within this sample yield the same CDR3. V usage is TRBV9 and J usage is TRBJ2-3; a possible D gene is TRBD2 (6 bases). The CDR3 is 15 amino acids. Germline V gene lookup returns CDR1 SGDLS and CDR2 YYNGEE. The V end was cut by 2 bases, the J end by 2 bases, with 12 bases between. The CDR3 reads CASSVRGVNTDTQYF. As DNA, the CDR3 is TGTGCCAGCAGCGTCCGCGGGGTGAACACAGATACGCAGTATTTT. Filled out from reference TRBV9 and TRBJ2-3, the complete variable domain reads DSGVTQTPKHLITATGQRVTLRCSPRSGDLSVYWYQQSLDQGLQFLIQYYNGEERAKGNILERFSAQQFPDLHSELNLSSLELGDSALYFCASSVRGVNTDTQYFGPGTRLTVL.

The rearrangement joins TRBV6-6 to TRBJ1-3; D is ambiguous. V shed 2 bases and J shed 4 bases, with 6 bases lying between them. Per germline, CDR1 MNHNY and CDR2 SVGAGI (reference sequence). This CDR3 comprises 13 residues. The CDR3 loop reads CASSYRAGNTIYF. Here the CDR3 DNA reads TGTGCCAGCAGTTACAGGGCGGGAAACACCATATATTTT.

This clone was counted a single time. The chain recombines TRBV18 with TRBJ2-2; 16 bases are a match to TRBD2. Trimming cost V 5 bases and J 4 bases; bases outside gene matches: 13. The CDR3 covers 20 residues. Germline V gives CDR1 KGHSH, CDR2 LQKENI. CDR3 nucleotide sequence: TGTGCCAGCTCAACAGTACCGGGACTAGCGGGGGGGCCGATCACCGGGGAGCTGTTTTTT. Its protein is CASSTVPGLAGGPITGELFF.

The chain is built from TRBV23-1 and TRBJ2-7; TRBD2 aligns across 8 bases. TRBV23-1 is identified as an open reading frame with a role that is uncertain. V lost 0 bases and J lost 5; bases outside the gene matches: 9. The CDR3 runs to 16 residues. The CDR3: CASSQSRAGGCDEQYF. The CDR3 DNA reads TGCGCCAGCAGTCAATCGCGGGCGGGGGGTTGCGACGAGCAGTACTTC.